This T cell receptor beta chain came from a study of T cells in localized non-small cell lung cancer. Study outcomes and limitations: Researchers found a median 57 of the top 100 tumor clones in adjacent lung.

Turning to this clone: As yet, its antigen is unknown.

Profiled with immunoSEQ multiplex PCR; TCRdb holds only in-frame clones, not every one. The sample contains approximately 5,400 clones, approximately 40% of which appear only once. Germline CDR1 MNHGY, CDR2 SAAAGT. The ends were cut back, 4 bases at V and 9 bases at J, with 13 bases in the middle. This CDR3 is built from 14 residues. The chain joins TRBV6-8 to TRBJ1-6, with D uncertain. The source of this sequence is a male donor aged 60 or over with stage I squamous cell lung carcinoma. The specimen comprised lung tumor tissue, sampled before any cancer treatment. CDR3 sequence: CASSSGPVGSPLHF. DNA for the CDR3: TGTGCCAGCAGTTCAGGCCCGGTCGGTTCACCCCTCCACTTT.